This TCR beta chain was sequenced for a study of cytomegalovirus exposure and HLA in healthy donors. Study-wide findings and caveats: Later, an analysis found that TCR clusters from the first cohort tended to co-occur in the roughly 110 validation repertoires. Confirmation was obtained in vitro that a few CMV-associated chains are specific for CMV antigens.

The protocol was immunoSEQ multiplex PCR, while the TCRdb copy is restricted to in-frame clones and leaves out a portion. Of roughly 79,000 clones in the sample, just under 95% were seen once. This clone appeared a single time. Its antigen is not identified. The V gene's germline CDR1 is MNHEY and CDR2 SVGAGI. The CDR3 runs 13 residues. V lost 9 bases, J lost 3 bases, and 12 bases lay in between. Sequences were obtained from PBMCs. This TCR derives from a man younger than 30 in good health and CMV-seronegative. The gene calls are TRBV6-5 and TRBJ1-5; D is ambiguous. CDR3 residues: CASWNSPNQPQHF. The CDR3 DNA follows: TGTGCCAGTTGGAACAGCCCCAATCAGCCCCAGCATTTT.